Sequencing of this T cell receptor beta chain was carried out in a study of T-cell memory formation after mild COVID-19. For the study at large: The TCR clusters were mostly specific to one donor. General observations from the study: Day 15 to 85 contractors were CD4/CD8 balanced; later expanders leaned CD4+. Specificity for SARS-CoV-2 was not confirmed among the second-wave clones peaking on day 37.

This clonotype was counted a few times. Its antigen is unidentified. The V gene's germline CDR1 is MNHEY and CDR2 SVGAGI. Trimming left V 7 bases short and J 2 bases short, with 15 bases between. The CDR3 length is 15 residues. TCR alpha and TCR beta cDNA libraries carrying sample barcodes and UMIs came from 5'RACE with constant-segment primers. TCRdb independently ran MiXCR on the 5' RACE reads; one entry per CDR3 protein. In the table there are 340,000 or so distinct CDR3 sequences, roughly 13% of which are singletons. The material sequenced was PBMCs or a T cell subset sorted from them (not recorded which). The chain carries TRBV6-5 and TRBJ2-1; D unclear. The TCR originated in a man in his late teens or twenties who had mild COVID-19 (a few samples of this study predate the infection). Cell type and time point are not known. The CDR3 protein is CASTSALAPYNEQFF. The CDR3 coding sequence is TGTGCCAGCACCTCAGCATTGGCGCCCTACAATGAGCAGTTCTTC.